This T cell receptor (beta chain) came from a study of siplizumab effects on memory and regulatory T cells. The CDR3 runs 14 residues. Germline CDR1 MDHEN, CDR2 SYDVKM. Trimming left V 3 bases short and J 8 bases short, with 14 bases between. Profiled with immunoSEQ multiplex PCR; TCRdb holds only in-frame clones, not every one. The data show about 50,000 clones, about 94% seen once. With regard to this clone: Its specificity is unknown.

Study-level findings and limits: Memory T cells appeared less diverse than naive cells, which seemed to contribute substantially to alloresponse.

The sample comprised CD8+ T cells sorted from blood. V gene TRBV28 combines with J gene TRBJ2-4, with D maybe TRBD1 (5 bases). The sequence was collected from a human donor in good health. The CDR3 sequence: CASSLWQGGDIQYF. DNA of the CDR3: TGTGCCAGCAGTTTGTGGCAGGGTGGCGACATTCAGTACTTC.